This T cell receptor beta chain emerged from a study of cytomegalovirus exposure and HLA in healthy donors. This clone occurred a few times. Antigen: not known. The study, taken as a whole, reports: With DRB1 most and HLA-C fewest, TCR association rates differed between HLA loci in a later analysis. A few CMV-associated chains were confirmed in vitro to be specific for CMV antigens.

The V and J ends lost 6 bases and 1 base respectively, with 12 bases between them. Per the germline V gene, CDR1 is KGHSH and CDR2 is LQKENI. The CDR3 covers 15 residues. PCR used 60 Vbeta primers and 13 Jbeta primers. The table came from immunoSEQ multiplex PCR; TCRdb's copy has only in-frame clones and leaves some out. Seen here are some 190,000 clones, approximately 80% observed once, and the top ten hold roughly 1.2%. The receptor comes from a boy aged 2 to 10 in good health and CMV-seronegative. Source material: PBMCs. The rearrangement links TRBV18 to TRBJ2-2; D might be TRBD2 (5 bases). CDR3 in amino acids: CASSAGRENTGELFF. The CDR3 DNA reads as TGTGCCAGCTCGGCCGGACGGGAGAACACCGGGGAGCTGTTTTTT.